This T cell receptor (beta chain) was sequenced for a study of T cell responses to AZD1222 COVID-19 vaccine. From germline, CDR1 is SGHRS and CDR2 YFSETQ. Losses at the gene ends were 0 bases for V and 5 bases for J; bases not matched to a gene: 9. The CDR3 is made up of 16 amino acids. TCRdb keeps only in-frame clones here, not all; method: immunoSEQ multiplex PCR. The sample holds over 100,000 clones; around nine tenths are singletons and the top ten take about a sixth. The sample consisted of peripheral blood, taken on day 0 of AZD1222 vaccination. V usage is TRBV5-1 and J usage is TRBJ2-5, with TRBD2 matching 8 bases. This clonotype originated in an adult in good health. The CDR3 DNA sequence: TGCGCCAGCAGCTTGGCCGGCGGGAGGTTAAGGGAGACCCAGTACTTC. Amino acids: CASSLAGGRLRETQYF.